Below, 14 T cell receptor beta chains from the same sample are listed, as sequenced in a study of T cell responses to AZD1222 COVID-19 vaccine. The data were produced by immunoSEQ multiplex PCR, yet TCRdb's version contains in-frame clones alone and is incomplete. This sample has 46,000 or so clones, with less than 95% found just once. The sample consisted of peripheral blood, taken 28 days after the second AZD1222 dose. All receptors derive from an adult who received the AZD1222 COVID-19 vaccine.

The V gene is TRBV9, the J gene TRBJ2-2; 10 positions match TRBD1. This CDR3 comprises 17 residues. V shed 2 bases, J shed 4 bases, and the junction held 8 bases outside the gene matches. CDR1 and CDR2 (germline): SGDLS, YYNGEE. The chain's CDR3 is CASSVRGRQGATGELFF. CDR3 sequence (DNA): TGTGCCAGCAGCGTGAGAGGTCGACAGGGGGCCACCGGGGAGCTGTTTTTT. Complete variable domain (other parts from reference TRBV9 and TRBJ2-2): DSGVTQTPKHLITATGQRVTLRCSPRSGDLSVYWYQQSLDQGLQFLIQYYNGEERAKGNILERFSAQQFPDLHSELNLSSLELGDSALYFCASSVRGRQGATGELFFGEGSRLTVL.

The chain carries TRBV5-1 and TRBJ1-4; D might be TRBD1 (5 bases). The CDR3 is made up of 14 amino acids. The germline V and J ends were trimmed by 4 bases and 8 bases, with 15 bases remaining between them. The V gene's germline CDR1 is SGHRS and CDR2 YFSETQ. The CDR3 sequence is CASSPSGLGEKLFF. In DNA, the CDR3 is TGCGCCAGCAGCCCGTCGGGACTGGGCGAAAAACTGTTTTTT.

The chain uses TRBV15 and TRBJ2-5; no clear D gene. The ends were cut back, 0 bases at V and 5 bases at J, with 13 bases in the middle. In germline, CDR1 is LNHNV, CDR2 YYDKDF (reference sequence). The CDR3 consists of 15 residues. The CDR3 spells CATSRDPAVLETQYF. CDR3 nucleotide sequence: TGTGCCACCAGCAGAGATCCCGCGGTGTTGGAGACCCAGTACTTC. Complete variable domain (other parts from reference TRBV15 and TRBJ2-5): DAMVIQNPRYQVTQFGKPVTLSCSQTLNHNVMYWYQQKSSQAPKLLFHYYDKDFNNEADTPDNFQSRRPNTSFCFLDIRSPGLGDTAMYLCATSRDPAVLETQYFGPGTRLLVL.

This chain links TRBV3-1 (or the pseudogene TRBV3-2) with TRBJ1-2, with D unclear. CDR1 is LGHDT, CDR2 YNNKEL, per germline (reference sequence). V lost 1 base and J 0 bases, leaving 9 bases between the germline ends. The CDR3 contains 15 residues. In DNA form, the CDR3 reads TGTGCCAGCAGCCAAGGAGGCAGCTCTAACTATGGCTACACCTTC. Its translation: CASSQGGSSNYGYTF.

The chain has TRBV3-1 (or the pseudogene TRBV3-2) and TRBJ1-5; D not certain. Germline CDR1 LGHDT, CDR2 YNNKEL (reference sequence). Trimming cost V 1 base and J 7 bases, with 5 bases left between them. CDR3 length equals 12 residues. The CDR3 protein is CASSQGEQPQHF. The CDR3 bases are TGTGCCAGCAGCCAAGGGGAACAGCCCCAGCATTTT.

The chain recombines TRBV20-1 with TRBJ2-5; the match to TRBD1 covers 11 bases. Germline-derived CDR1 and CDR2 are DFQATT and SNEGSKA (reference sequence). CDR3 length: 15 amino acids. V was clipped by 3 bases and J by 1 base; unmatched bases: 4. The CDR3 nucleotides read TGCAGTGCTAGTCGGACAGGGGGCCTCCAAGAGACCCAGTACTTC. Its translation is CSASRTGGLQETQYF.

This clone was detected only once. The chain recombines TRBV29-1 with TRBJ1-4; D not certain. Trimming took 0 bases from V and 5 from J, leaving 10 bases between them. The CDR3 is 14 residues long. Germline CDR1 reads SQVTM; CDR2 reads ANQGSEA. CDR3: CSVEEAGRNEKLFF. The CDR3 DNA follows: TGCAGCGTTGAAGAGGCGGGCAGGAATGAAAAACTGTTTTTT.

The chain uses TRBV11-2 and TRBJ2-1, with 7 positions matching TRBD1. The CDR3 totals 15 residues. The germline V gene has CDR1 SGHAT and CDR2 FQNNGV. V shed 3 bases, J shed 6 bases, and the junction held 8 bases outside the gene matches. The CDR3, as DNA: TGTGCCAGCAGCTTCGCCTCCGGGACAGTCAATGAGCAGTTCTTC. Protein product: CASSFASGTVNEQFF.

This clone has only a few counts. V and J are TRBV6-1 and TRBJ1-3; a weak D match, TRBD1 (6 bases). CDR1 and CDR2 (germline): MNHNS, SASEGT. V was clipped by 1 base and J by 4 bases, with 11 bases between them. The CDR3 is 15 residues long. The CDR3 reads CASSEGTGPGNTIYF. For the CDR3, the DNA is TGTGCCAGCAGTGAAGGAACAGGGCCCGGAAACACCATATATTTT.

V is TRBV20-1 and J is TRBJ2-3; D not resolved. Germline V gives CDR1 DFQATT, CDR2 SNEGSKA (reference sequence). V was shortened by 3 bases and J by 3 bases, with 10 bases between the two germline ends. This CDR3 spans 13 amino acids. CDR3 DNA sequence: TGCAGTGCTAGTATACTGAGAACAGATACGCAGTATTTT. As protein: CSASILRTDTQYF.

This chain links TRBV6-5 with TRBJ1-1; a weak D match, TRBD1 (6 bases). V lost 8 bases and J lost 1, with 14 bases in between. CDR3 length: 14 residues. The V gene's germline CDR1 is MNHEY and CDR2 SVGAGI. The CDR3 region is CASRRGASNTEAFF. The DNA of the CDR3 is TGTGCCAGCCGACGGGGGGCGTCGAACACTGAAGCTTTCTTT.

The gene calls are TRBV29-1 and TRBJ1-3; TRBD1 matches at 7 bases. This CDR3 spans 14 amino acids. Germline CDR1 is SQVTM and CDR2 is ANQGSEA. Unmatched junction bases numbered 5, after V lost 3 bases and J lost 3 bases. CDR3 amino acids: CSVDIGGFGNTIYF. The CDR3 coding sequence is TGCAGCGTTGATATAGGGGGCTTTGGAAACACCATATATTTT.

This chain links TRBV19 with TRBJ1-5, with D possibly TRBD1 on 5 matching bases. This CDR3 has 16 residues. Deletions cut 3 bases from V and 0 bases from J, with 12 bases between. Germline V gene sequence: CDR1 LNHDA, CDR2 SQIVND (reference sequence). CDR3 loop: CASSMRGGGSNQPQHF. The CDR3 DNA is TGTGCCAGTAGTATGAGGGGTGGGGGTAGCAATCAGCCCCAGCATTTT.

This sequence joins TRBV6-5 and TRBJ1-1; TRBD1 might be the D (5 bases). CDR1 MNHEY and CDR2 SVGAGI come from the germline V gene. This CDR3 has 13 residues. V dropped 8 bases and J dropped 1 base, with 11 bases sitting between them. CDR3 region: CASSTGGNTEAFF. CDR3 coding DNA: TGTGCCAGCTCCACCGGGGGGAACACTGAAGCTTTCTTT.